This T cell receptor beta chain was found in a study of T cell responses to AZD1222 COVID-19 vaccine (dated by TCRdb to the early 2020s). Turning to the overall study: A total of more than 230 trial participants underwent TCR sequencing, of whom around 200 received two doses of AZD1222 and approximately 25 received two doses of the MenACWY control vaccine. Trial participants were enrolled by age into 18-55, 56-69 and 70-plus year subgroups, with about 150, 28 and 57 TCR-sequenced participants respectively. Study-level results and caveats: The 56-69-year group was small, and its depth increase did not reach significance, likely because of low power. Conclusions about previously exposed vaccinees were limited because only a handful of AZD1222 recipients were SARS-CoV-2 seropositive at baseline. Participants were mostly white British and included more females than males, and it was suggested by the authors that clonal diversity may have been underestimated. After two AZD1222 doses, spike-specific TCR breadth and depth were significantly higher than at day 0 and than in MenACWY recipients. Reportedly, close to half of the unique spike-specific TCRs recognized epitopes lying outside the regions that are mutated in the B.1.351 and B.1.1.7 variants. Because no day 14 peak-response samples were available, repertoires were characterized only after the peak T cell response. CD4 TCRs associated with the vaccine covered the entire spike protein, and the dominant responses were in regions 160-218 and 743-854.

Worth noting for this clone: Its antigen is currently not known. Within one base of it there is no much larger clone, and no base qualities were kept.

The CDR3 regions of human TCRbeta chains were analyzed by immunosequencing. In the original analysis: TCRs in the repertoires were compared against a reference library of SARS-CoV-2-specific TCRs that had been generated with the MIRA antigen-specificity platform. Breadth meant the fraction of unique TCRs that were SARS-CoV-2-associated, whereas depth meant the fraction of total T cells that were SARS-CoV-2-associated. Using the MIRA data, each spike-specific TCR was assigned both to the spike region to which the TCR was reactive and to a CD4 or CD8 class. Log10-transformed breadth and depth values were compared by one-way ANOVA with Sidak's multiple comparisons tests. What TCRdb holds here is the immuneACCESS table cut down to in-frame rearrangements. Part of the clones is not present; checked against another copy, under half of the missing clones reflect an unresolved V gene, and the others are unexplained. That table furnishes V, J and clone size, whereas the DNA furnished D and trimming. The sample yields 110,000 or so clones; 88% were counted once. The ten biggest clones cover 10% to 15% of the sample.

The sample's time point label, decoded: baseline before first vaccination. Explained via the paper, the treatment or condition label denotes: meningococcal conjugate vaccine given as trial control. The vaccinee samples were drawn from two UK trials, COV001 and COV002, one of which was a single-blind randomized controlled phase 2/3 trial testing AZD1222 (ChAdOx1 nCoV-19) in healthy adults. For TCRbeta chain sequencing, PBMC samples from trial participants were taken at day 0 and at day 28 after the second dose. This receptor was identified in an adult in good health. The sample here was peripheral blood, taken on day 0 of MenACWY control vaccination.

The DNA sequence is as follows: TGTGCCAGTAGTTCGACAGGGGGAGGTGGCTACACCTTC. This sequence encodes CASSSTGGGGYTF. The V and J segments used are TRBV19 and TRBJ1-2; TRBD1 matches 9 bases in the middle. Trimming removed 5 bases from V and 7 bases from J; the gene matches leave 5 bases unexplained. From cysteine to phenylalanine, the CDR3 is 13 amino acids long. The DNA shown is the 39-base CDR3, in frame from base 1. Taken from the germline V gene (reference sequence), the CDR1 and CDR2 loops are LNHDA and SQIVND.